The rows below give T cell receptor beta chains drawn from one sample of a study of T-cell memory formation after mild COVID-19. Each CDR3 protein gets one entry after TCRdb re-called the 5' RACE reads with MiXCR. The profile shows tens of thousands of distinct CDR3 sequences, around 13% of them singletons. Source material: PBMCs or a T cell subset sorted from them (not recorded which). The origin of the receptors is a man aged 18 to 35 who had mild COVID-19 (a few samples of this study predate the infection). Cell type and time point are not known. Both conserved end residues are part of each CDR3. Each record gives: J gene, clone size, V gene, D gene, CDR3 DNA, CDR3 protein. The D gene is left open where the match is weak. Size is omitted from some rows. Given values are once, few, many or a class for expanded clones.

j_call: TRBJ1-2
clone_size: .
v_call: TRBV5-6
d_call: TRBD1
cdr3_nt: TGTGCCAGCAGCTCAGACAGGGCTTGGACCTTC
cdr3_aa: CASSSDRAWTF

j_call: TRBJ1-1
clone_size: few
v_call: TRBV4-2
d_call: TRBD1
cdr3_nt: TGTGCCAGCAGCCTCGGATACAGGGGAGCGGACACTGAAGCTTTCTTT
cdr3_aa: CASSLGYRGADTEAFF

j_call: TRBJ1-2
clone_size: few
v_call: TRBV29-1
d_call: TRBD1
cdr3_nt: TGCAGCGTTGTCGGACAGGGGAACTATGGCTACACCTTC
cdr3_aa: CSVVGQGNYGYTF

j_call: TRBJ2-7
clone_size: .
v_call: TRBV19
d_call: .
cdr3_nt: TGTGCCAGTAGTATACATCCAGGGCCCTACGAGCAGTACTTC
cdr3_aa: CASSIHPGPYEQYF

j_call: TRBJ1-2
clone_size: few
v_call: TRBV20-1
d_call: TRBD1
cdr3_nt: TGCAGTGCTAGAGATGCAGGGGGTAACTATGGCTACACCTTC
cdr3_aa: CSARDAGGNYGYTF

j_call: TRBJ2-3
clone_size: few
v_call: TRBV19
d_call: .
cdr3_nt: TGTGCCAGTGTGAAGGCAGATACGCAGTATTTT
cdr3_aa: CASVKADTQYF

j_call: TRBJ1-5
clone_size: many
v_call: TRBV7-9
d_call: .
cdr3_nt: TGTGCCAGCAGCTTAGAAGGTCAGCCCCAGCATTTT
cdr3_aa: CASSLEGQPQHF

j_call: TRBJ2-3
clone_size: .
v_call: TRBV7-9
d_call: TRBD1
cdr3_nt: TGTGCCAGGAGCCCGCACAGGGGAACTAGCACAGATACGCAGTATTTT
cdr3_aa: CARSPHRGTSTDTQYF

j_call: TRBJ1-5
clone_size: .
v_call: TRBV9
d_call: TRBD1
cdr3_nt: TGTGCCAGCAGCCTTACAGGGGGCAATCAGCCCCAGCATTTT
cdr3_aa: CASSLTGGNQPQHF

j_call: TRBJ2-7
clone_size: few
v_call: TRBV12-3/TRBV12-4
d_call: TRBD1
cdr3_nt: TGTGCCAGTTTATTAGGGACAGGGTCCCTCGAGCAGTACTTC
cdr3_aa: CASLLGTGSLEQYF

j_call: TRBJ1-6
clone_size: many
v_call: TRBV7-9
d_call: .
cdr3_nt: TGTGCCAGCAGCTATACAGGGAATTCACCCCTCCACTTT
cdr3_aa: CASSYTGNSPLHF

j_call: TRBJ2-7
clone_size: few
v_call: TRBV4-2
d_call: .
cdr3_nt: TGTGCCAGCAGCCAAGATCCTCCTCCGGCGAATGAGCAGTACTTC
cdr3_aa: CASSQDPPPANEQYF

j_call: TRBJ2-1
clone_size: few
v_call: TRBV7-3
d_call: TRBD2
cdr3_nt: TGTGCCAGCAGCCCCATGGGAGGGGAGCAGTTCTTC
cdr3_aa: CASSPMGGEQFF

j_call: TRBJ2-1
clone_size: .
v_call: TRBV12-3/TRBV12-4
d_call: .
cdr3_nt: TGTGCCAGCAGTTACCCCCTTCTTGAGCAGTTCTTC
cdr3_aa: CASSYPLLEQFF

j_call: TRBJ1-3
clone_size: .
v_call: TRBV9
d_call: .
cdr3_nt: TGTGCCAGCAGCGTAGACCAGGGGTCTGGAAACACCATATATTTT
cdr3_aa: CASSVDQGSGNTIYF

j_call: TRBJ2-7
clone_size: .
v_call: TRBV20-1
d_call: .
cdr3_nt: TGCAGTGCGAAAGGGACAACTAGCTCCTACGAGCAGTACTTC
cdr3_aa: CSAKGTTSSYEQYF

j_call: TRBJ1-6
clone_size: .
v_call: TRBV25-1
d_call: .
cdr3_nt: TGTGCCAGCAGTGAAGTCGGGAATTCACCCCTCCACTTT
cdr3_aa: CASSEVGNSPLHF

j_call: TRBJ1-1
clone_size: few
v_call: TRBV5-1
d_call: TRBD1
cdr3_nt: TGCGCCAGCAGCTTTGTGACAGGGAGTTTTACTGAAGCTTTCTTT
cdr3_aa: CASSFVTGSFTEAFF

j_call: TRBJ2-4
clone_size: .
v_call: TRBV6-1
d_call: .
cdr3_nt: TGTGCCAGCAGTGATTGGACCGGAGGGGCCAACATTCAGTACTTC
cdr3_aa: CASSDWTGGANIQYF

j_call: TRBJ1-2
clone_size: .
v_call: TRBV7-9
d_call: .
cdr3_nt: TGTGCCAGCAGCCCCGACTGGTATGGCTACACCTTC
cdr3_aa: CASSPDWYGYTF

j_call: TRBJ2-2
clone_size: .
v_call: TRBV4-1
d_call: .
cdr3_nt: TGCGCCAGCAGCCAAGGGTCGCTCGGGCTGTTTTTT
cdr3_aa: CASSQGSLGLFF

j_call: TRBJ2-1
clone_size: .
v_call: TRBV9
d_call: TRBD1
cdr3_nt: TGTGCCAGCAGCGTAGGGAAGGGGACAGGGGCGGATGAGCAGTTCTTC
cdr3_aa: CASSVGKGTGADEQFF

j_call: TRBJ2-3
clone_size: many
v_call: TRBV7-2
d_call: TRBD2
cdr3_nt: TGTGCCAGCAGCTTATTAGCGGGGGGTGGCACAGATACGCAGTATTTT
cdr3_aa: CASSLLAGGGTDTQYF

j_call: TRBJ1-1
clone_size: .
v_call: TRBV12-3/TRBV12-4
d_call: TRBD1
cdr3_nt: TGTGCCAGCAGTCCGGTCGGGACAGGATTCAACACTGAAGCTTTCTTT
cdr3_aa: CASSPVGTGFNTEAFF

j_call: TRBJ2-5
clone_size: few
v_call: TRBV6-1
d_call: .
cdr3_nt: TGTGCCAGCAGCCCTCCGGCCCAGTACTTC
cdr3_aa: CASSPPAQYF

j_call: TRBJ1-1
clone_size: .
v_call: TRBV6-5
d_call: TRBD1
cdr3_nt: TGTGCCAGCAGTCAAACAGGGGTGGGGACTGAAGCTTTCTTT
cdr3_aa: CASSQTGVGTEAFF

j_call: TRBJ2-2
clone_size: few
v_call: TRBV7-9
d_call: .
cdr3_nt: TGTGCCAGCGCCCCCCAGGGCGTAACGAACACCGGGGAGCTGTTTTTT
cdr3_aa: CASAPQGVTNTGELFF

j_call: TRBJ1-1
clone_size: few
v_call: TRBV25-1
d_call: .
cdr3_nt: TGTGCCGCGGGGGAAGCTTTCTTT
cdr3_aa: CAAGEAFF

j_call: TRBJ2-2
clone_size: medium-sized
v_call: TRBV5-1
d_call: .
cdr3_nt: TGCGCCAGCAGCTTGGGACAGTTTAACACCGGGGAGCTGTTTTTT
cdr3_aa: CASSLGQFNTGELFF

j_call: TRBJ2-5
clone_size: .
v_call: TRBV4-1
d_call: .
cdr3_nt: TGCGCCAGCAGTCTACTTCGGGGTGAGGGCCAAGAGACCCAGTACTTC
cdr3_aa: CASSLLRGEGQETQYF

j_call: TRBJ2-5
clone_size: .
v_call: TRBV5-1
d_call: TRBD1
cdr3_nt: TGCGCCAGCAGCTCCCTGCCAGGACAGGGGGCGGGCCAAGAGACCCAGTACTTC
cdr3_aa: CASSSLPGQGAGQETQYF

j_call: TRBJ1-1
clone_size: few
v_call: TRBV11-2
d_call: .
cdr3_nt: TGTGCCAGCAGGACCCATGAGGTGAACACTGAAGCTTTCTTT
cdr3_aa: CASRTHEVNTEAFF

j_call: TRBJ2-1
clone_size: few
v_call: TRBV11-2
d_call: .
cdr3_nt: TGTGCCAGCAGCTTAGATGGAGGACTCCAGGATGAGCAGTTCTTC
cdr3_aa: CASSLDGGLQDEQFF

j_call: TRBJ1-2
clone_size: .
v_call: TRBV4-2
d_call: .
cdr3_nt: TGTGCCAGCAGCCATCCCGACGCATTAAAGGATGGCTACACCTTC
cdr3_aa: CASSHPDALKDGYTF

j_call: TRBJ1-5
clone_size: few
v_call: TRBV6-1
d_call: .
cdr3_nt: TGTGCCAGCAGTGAGCAGGAGAGCAATCAGCCCCAGCATTTT
cdr3_aa: CASSEQESNQPQHF

j_call: TRBJ2-2
clone_size: .
v_call: TRBV7-7
d_call: .
cdr3_nt: TGTGCTAGCAGCTTACGTCTGAACACCGGGGAGCTGTTTTTT
cdr3_aa: CASSLRLNTGELFF

j_call: TRBJ2-3
clone_size: .
v_call: TRBV24-1
d_call: TRBD2
cdr3_nt: TGTGCCACCAGTAGCGGGGGCACAGATACGCAGTATTTT
cdr3_aa: CATSSGGTDTQYF

j_call: TRBJ2-5
clone_size: .
v_call: TRBV4-1
d_call: .
cdr3_nt: TGCGCCAGCAGCCAAGATGGCAGGGATAAGGAGACCCAGTACTTC
cdr3_aa: CASSQDGRDKETQYF

j_call: TRBJ2-3
clone_size: .
v_call: TRBV9
d_call: TRBD1
cdr3_nt: TGTGCCAGCAGCGTAGGGGACAGACTCACAGATACGCAGTATTTT
cdr3_aa: CASSVGDRLTDTQYF

j_call: TRBJ2-2
clone_size: few
v_call: TRBV12-3/TRBV12-4
d_call: .
cdr3_nt: TGTGCCAGCAGTTCCTATAACGCGAACACCGGGGAGCTGTTTTTT
cdr3_aa: CASSSYNANTGELFF

j_call: TRBJ2-3
clone_size: few
v_call: TRBV7-9
d_call: .
cdr3_nt: TGTGCCAGCCAATGGCAGGGCGGCGATACGCAGTATTTT
cdr3_aa: CASQWQGGDTQYF

j_call: TRBJ2-5
clone_size: .
v_call: TRBV10-3
d_call: .
cdr3_nt: TGTGCCATCAGTGAGTCGGTCAGCCAAGAGACCCAGTACTTC
cdr3_aa: CAISESVSQETQYF

j_call: TRBJ2-2
clone_size: few
v_call: TRBV2
d_call: .
cdr3_nt: TGTGCCGTGGGGCAGGGCCCCTTGGCGAACACCGGGGAGCTGTTTTTT
cdr3_aa: CAVGQGPLANTGELFF

j_call: TRBJ2-1
clone_size: few
v_call: TRBV5-1
d_call: TRBD1
cdr3_nt: TGCGCCAGCAGCACCGGGACAGGGGCCAATGAGCAGTTCTTC
cdr3_aa: CASSTGTGANEQFF

j_call: TRBJ2-5
clone_size: .
v_call: TRBV7-9
d_call: TRBD1
cdr3_nt: TGTGCCAGCAGCTCGAAGACAGGGGGGAAGGAGACCCAGTACTTC
cdr3_aa: CASSSKTGGKETQYF

j_call: TRBJ1-6
clone_size: .
v_call: TRBV7-8
d_call: TRBD1
cdr3_nt: TGTGCCACCGCATCCTTGGGACAGGTTAATTCACCCCTCCACTTT
cdr3_aa: CATASLGQVNSPLHF

j_call: TRBJ2-7
clone_size: .
v_call: TRBV11-1
d_call: .
cdr3_nt: TGTGCCAGCAGCTTCGGGAACGAGCAGTACTTC
cdr3_aa: CASSFGNEQYF

j_call: TRBJ2-7
clone_size: few
v_call: TRBV5-1
d_call: TRBD2
cdr3_nt: TGCGCCAGCAGCTCATACAGGACGGGGGGGACCTACGAGCAGTACTTC
cdr3_aa: CASSSYRTGGTYEQYF

j_call: TRBJ1-1
clone_size: .
v_call: TRBV4-3
d_call: TRBD1
cdr3_nt: TGCGCCAGCAGCCCTCGCGGACAGGGAGGGACTGAAGCTTTCTTT
cdr3_aa: CASSPRGQGGTEAFF

j_call: TRBJ1-1
clone_size: .
v_call: TRBV29-1
d_call: .
cdr3_nt: TGCACCATTTCGGACGGTCACACTGAAGCTTTCTTT
cdr3_aa: CTISDGHTEAFF

j_call: TRBJ1-2
clone_size: few
v_call: TRBV7-9
d_call: .
cdr3_nt: TGTGCCAGCAGCTTAGCCGAAGATTGGGGGCACTATGGCTACACCTTC
cdr3_aa: CASSLAEDWGHYGYTF

j_call: TRBJ2-5
clone_size: few
v_call: TRBV7-9
d_call: .
cdr3_nt: TGTGCCAGCAGCGTGCCCGCAGGTCAAGAGACCCAGTACTTC
cdr3_aa: CASSVPAGQETQYF